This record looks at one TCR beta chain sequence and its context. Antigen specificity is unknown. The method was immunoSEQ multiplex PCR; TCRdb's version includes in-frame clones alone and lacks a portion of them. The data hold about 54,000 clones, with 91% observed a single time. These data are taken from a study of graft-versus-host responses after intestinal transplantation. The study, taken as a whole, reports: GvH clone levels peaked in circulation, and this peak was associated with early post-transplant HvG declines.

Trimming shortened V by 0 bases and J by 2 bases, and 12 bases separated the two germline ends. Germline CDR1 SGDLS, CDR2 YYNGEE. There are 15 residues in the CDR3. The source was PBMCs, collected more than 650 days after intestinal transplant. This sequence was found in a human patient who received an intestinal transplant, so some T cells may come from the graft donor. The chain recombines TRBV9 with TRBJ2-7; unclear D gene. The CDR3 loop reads CASSVAPRHPYEQYF. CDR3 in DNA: TGTGCCAGCAGCGTAGCCCCCCGGCATCCCTACGAGCAGTACTTC.